Listed here are 26 T cell receptor beta chains from one sample, sequenced in a study of OX40 agonist ivuxolimab in advanced cancers. Clones were read by immunoSEQ multiplex PCR, and TCRdb kept only the in-frame ones, dropping some. The table has 40,000 to 45,000 clones, approximately 84% seen once. Sample: CD4+ or CD8+ T cells sorted from blood, taken in a trial of the OX40 agonist ivuxolimab. The receptors stem from an adult with an advanced solid tumor such as melanoma, head and neck, liver or kidney cancer.

This clone has just a few counts. The chain has TRBV13 and TRBJ1-4, with D possibly TRBD1 on 6 matching bases. The CDR3 spans 18 residues. CDR1 is PRHDT and CDR2 is FYEKMQ in the germline V gene (reference sequence). The V end was cut by 6 bases, the J end by 8 bases, with 28 bases between. The CDR3 is CASSSSLEFWGAGEKLFF. CDR3 nucleotide sequence: TGTGCCAGCAGTTCCTCACTCGAATTCTGGGGGGCCGGCGAAAAACTGTTTTTT.

CDR3: CASSQDNRNEQFF. For the CDR3, the DNA is TGCGCCAGCAGCCAAGATAATAGGAATGAGCAGTTCTTC. V is TRBV4-3 and J is TRBJ2-1; unclear D gene. Germline V gene data show CDR1 as LGHNA and CDR2 as YSLEER. V was trimmed by 0 bases and J by 7 bases, leaving 7 bases between them. The CDR3 runs to 13 residues.

The chain employs TRBV9 and TRBJ2-1, with TRBD2 matching 8 bases. J lost 7 bases, V lost 0 bases, and 12 bases had no gene match. The CDR3 spans 17 residues. CDR1 SGDLS and CDR2 YYNGEE come from the germline V gene. The CDR3 here is CASSVGGAAGGVNEQFF. The CDR3 DNA sequence: TGTGCCAGCAGCGTAGGCGGGGCGGCGGGGGGCGTGAATGAGCAGTTCTTC.

As for this clone: Other DNA sequences in this sample translate to the same CDR3. The rearrangement joins TRBV29-1 to TRBJ2-7; D is possibly TRBD2 (5 bases). The germline V and J ends were trimmed by 0 bases and 7 bases, with 10 bases remaining between them. This CDR3 contains 12 residues. Germline values: CDR1 SQVTM, CDR2 ANQGSEA. CDR3 in amino acids: CSVEDRGREQYF. In DNA form, the CDR3 reads TGCAGCGTTGAAGATCGGGGTCGGGAGCAGTACTTC.

V gene TRBV5-1 combines with J gene TRBJ2-5, with D tentatively TRBD2 (6 bases). Germline values: CDR1 SGHRS, CDR2 YFSETQ. V lost 0 bases and J lost 4, with 13 bases in between. The CDR3 length is 15 residues. The CDR3 loop reads CASSLGIGEVETQYF. CDR3 in DNA: TGCGCCAGCAGCTTGGGGATAGGGGAGGTAGAGACCCAGTACTTC.

This clone was counted a single time. This chain connects TRBV28 to TRBJ2-1, with a weak D call TRBD2 (5 bases). V was shortened by 6 bases and J by 0 bases, with 12 bases between the two germline ends. Germline CDR1 is MDHEN and CDR2 is SYDVKM. CDR3 length: 15 residues. CDR3 sequence: CASRERRSSYNEQFF. Here the CDR3 DNA reads TGTGCCAGCAGGGAGCGGAGGAGCTCCTACAATGAGCAGTTCTTC.

CDR3: CASSPNTGVETQYF. The CDR3 DNA sequence: TGTGCCAGCAGCCCGAACACAGGGGTAGAGACCCAGTACTTC. The chain couples TRBV7-2 to TRBJ2-5; TRBD1 matches 7 bases. The CDR3 extends over 14 amino acids. The J segment lost 4 bases and the V segment lost 5 bases, leaving 7 bases of the junction unmatched. In germline, CDR1 is SGHTA, CDR2 FQGNSA.

The count of this clone is one. V usage is TRBV4-1 and J usage is TRBJ1-2; the match to TRBD1 covers 7 bases. V gave up 0 bases and J gave up 0 bases; unmatched junction bases: 7. The CDR3 covers 17 residues. Germline loops: CDR1 MGHRA, CDR2 YSYEKL. CDR3 sequence reads: CASSQEGPGTANYGYTF. The CDR3, as DNA: TGCGCCAGCAGCCAAGAGGGTCCCGGGACAGCTAACTATGGCTACACCTTC.

J is TRBJ2-5 and V is TRBV5-5; weak D call: TRBD1 (6 bases). Per germline, CDR1 SGHKS and CDR2 YYEKEE (reference sequence). V gave up 4 bases and J gave up 5 bases, with 21 bases separating them. There are 16 residues in the CDR3. The CDR3 sequence is CASSPFGGLAEETQYF. DNA of the CDR3: TGTGCCAGCAGCCCTTTTGGGGGCCTAGCCGAGGAGACCCAGTACTTC.

This clone is a singleton in its sample. In the same sample, other DNA sequences code for this CDR3. The chain combines TRBV28 with TRBJ2-7; D gene ambiguous. The length of the CDR3 is 13 residues. Germline V CDR1 and CDR2: MDHEN, SYDVKM. Trimming pared 3 bases from V and 0 bases from J, leaving 6 bases between. The CDR3 nucleotides are TGTGCCAGCAGTTTCGATACCTCCTACGAGCAGTACTTC. Its protein is CASSFDTSYEQYF.

This chain connects TRBV18 to TRBJ2-1, with D possibly matching TRBD2 (5 bases). The V gene lost 3 bases and the J gene lost 6 bases, with 9 bases spanning the gap. The CDR3 consists of 13 residues. Germline V gives CDR1 KGHSH, CDR2 LQKENI. This CDR3 reads CASSPDRGNEQFF. The CDR3 DNA reads as TGTGCCAGCTCACCGGACCGGGGCAATGAGCAGTTCTTC.

This clone has just a few counts. The V and J genes are TRBV2 and TRBJ1-1; D call uncertain. V shed 8 bases and J shed 11 bases, with 12 bases lying between them. The CDR3 sequence is 10 residues long. Germline V gene data show CDR1 as SNHLY and CDR2 as FYNNEI. The CDR3 sequence is CASGSPEAFF. The CDR3 DNA reads TGTGCCAGCGGGTCTCCGGAGGCTTTCTTT.

The chain carries TRBV29-1 and TRBJ2-7; D not certain. V was trimmed by 7 bases and J by 8 bases, leaving 18 bases between them. Germline-derived CDR1 and CDR2 are SQVTM and ANQGSEA. CDR3 length equals 12 residues. The CDR3 sequence is CSALSQDSKQYF. In DNA form, the CDR3 reads TGCAGCGCGCTGTCTCAGGATAGTAAGCAGTACTTC.

The chain employs TRBV5-4 and TRBJ2-1; TRBD1 might be the D (6 bases). Trimming removed 1 base from V and 9 bases from J, with 20 bases in between. The germline V gene encodes CDR1 SGHNT and CDR2 YYREEE (reference sequence). CDR3 length: 16 residues. The CDR3 bases are TGTGCCAGCAGCTTGCGTGGGACAAAAAACGGACCTGAGCAGTTCTTC. It translates to CASSLRGTKNGPEQFF.

The J gene is TRBJ2-4, the V gene TRBV6-5; 7 positions match TRBD1. The V gene end was trimmed by 6 bases and the J gene end by 0 bases; junction bases not matched to a gene: 5. Germline CDR1 and CDR2: MNHEY and SVGAGI. CDR3 length: 15 amino acids. The CDR3 sequence: CASSGTVEAKNIQYF. CDR3 sequence (DNA): TGTGCCAGCAGCGGGACAGTGGAAGCCAAAAACATTCAGTACTTC.

The chain carries TRBV10-3 and TRBJ1-6; 8 bases are a match to TRBD1. With V trimmed by 6 bases and J by 5 bases, 0 bases remained unmatched. Germline V lookup: CDR1 ENHRY, CDR2 SYGVKD. The CDR3 is 13 amino acids. The CDR3 region is CAIRTGDNSPLHF. The CDR3 nucleotides are TGTGCCATCAGGACAGGGGATAATTCACCCCTCCACTTT.

This chain links TRBV2 with TRBJ2-2; possible D gene TRBD2, 5 bases. Trimming took 4 bases from V and 1 from J, leaving 10 bases between them. Germline V gives CDR1 SNHLY, CDR2 FYNNEI. The CDR3 sequence is 15 residues long. As DNA, the CDR3 is TGTGCCAGCAGTGGGCACAGCGGGAACACCGGGGAGCTGTTTTTT. This gives the protein CASSGHSGNTGELFF.

In this sample, this clone turned up once. The chain carries TRBV5-1 and TRBJ2-1; TRBD2 agrees at 11 bases. There are 15 residues in the CDR3. The trim removed 5 bases at V and 4 bases at J, leaving 5 bases unmatched. Germline loops: CDR1 SGHRS, CDR2 YFSETQ. CDR3 in amino acids: CASSSGRAGYNEQFF. The CDR3 bases are TGCGCCAGCAGTAGCGGGAGGGCCGGTTACAATGAGCAGTTCTTC.

V gene TRBV6-5 combines with J gene TRBJ2-7; no clear D. The CDR3 covers 12 residues. Trimming pared 5 bases from V and 5 bases from J, leaving 10 bases between. Germline V lookup: CDR1 MNHEY, CDR2 SVGAGI. This CDR3 is CASSHALDEQYF. The DNA of the CDR3 is TGTGCCAGCAGTCACGCCCTTGACGAGCAGTACTTC.

The CDR3 DNA reads as TGTGCCAGCAGGGACAGGGATGGTCAGCCCCAGCATTTT. It translates to CASRDRDGQPQHF. The J gene is TRBJ1-5, the V gene TRBV6-1; 8 bases are a match to TRBD1. Unmatched junction bases numbered 4, after V lost 6 bases and J lost 6 bases. The CDR3 runs 13 residues. Germline CDR1 reads MNHNS; CDR2 reads SASEGT.

The V and J genes are TRBV27 and TRBJ2-5; 10 nucleotides agree with TRBD2. CDR1 and CDR2 from the germline V gene are MNHEY and SMNVEV (reference sequence). The V and J ends lost 3 bases and 1 base, in that order; junction bases with no gene match: 5. The CDR3 covers 16 residues. CDR3 coding DNA: TGTGCCAGCAGTTTTTCCCAGCGGGGGGGCCAAGAGACCCAGTACTTC. Its protein is CASSFSQRGGQETQYF.

The chain couples TRBV30 to TRBJ2-5; D is undetermined. The CDR3 is made up of 11 amino acids. CDR1 GTSNPN and CDR2 SVGIG come from the germline V gene (reference sequence). The V gene lost 5 bases and the J gene lost 3 bases, with 7 bases spanning the gap. This CDR3 reads CAWGSKETQYF. CDR3 DNA: TGTGCCTGGGGTTCCAAAGAGACCCAGTACTTC.

The chain recombines TRBV6-1 with TRBJ1-6; TRBD1 is a possible D gene (6 bases). CDR1 is MNHNS, CDR2 SASEGT, per germline. The CDR3 loop spans 13 amino acids. The germline V and J ends were trimmed by 6 bases and 8 bases, with 11 bases remaining between them. The CDR3 bases are TGTGCCAGCAGGGAGGGGGTGCATTCACCCCTCCACTTT. Its protein product is CASREGVHSPLHF.

J is TRBJ2-7 and V is TRBV27; unclear D gene. CDR1 MNHEY and CDR2 SMNVEV come from the germline V gene (reference sequence). The length of the CDR3 is 16 residues. V was pared by 0 bases and J by 0 bases, with 12 bases between. In DNA, the CDR3 is TGTGCCAGCAGTTTATCGATAGGTTCGAGCTCCTACGAGCAGTACTTC. This encodes CASSLSIGSSSYEQYF.

The CDR3 nucleotides read TGTGCCAGCTCACCGACTAGCGCGTACACAGATACGCAGTATTTT. Its protein product is CASSPTSAYTDTQYF. The chain joins TRBV18 to TRBJ2-3, with 8 bases fitting TRBD2. V shed 3 bases, J shed 2 bases, and the junction held 4 bases outside the gene matches. The CDR3 covers 15 residues. Germline CDR1 is KGHSH and CDR2 is LQKENI.

The V and J genes are TRBV2 and TRBJ2-1; 8 bases match TRBD2. The CDR3 extends over 15 amino acids. The V gene end was trimmed by 6 bases and the J gene end by 1 base; junction bases not matched to a gene: 5. CDR1 and CDR2 (germline): SNHLY, FYNNEI. CDR3 sequence (DNA): TGTGCCAGCAGGGAGAAGCGGGGGTCCTACAATGAGCAGTTCTTC. Amino acids: CASREKRGSYNEQFF.